Below, 11 T cell receptor beta chains from the same sample are listed, as sequenced in a study of blood T cell repertoires in COVID-19. The assay was immunoSEQ multiplex PCR, and TCRdb's table has in-frame clones only and misses some. This table holds approximately 250,000 clones, approximately 85% found once. The sequenced material came from PBMCs or T cells enriched from blood (not recorded which). These receptors were collected from a woman between 50 and 59 years old with acute COVID-19.

This chain links TRBV12-2 with TRBJ1-1; TRBD1 is the table's D call and was not checked against the DNA. TRBV12-2 is flagged as a pseudogene. The CDR3 runs to 10 residues. The CDR3: CAFSVVEAFF. The CDR3 DNA sequence: TGTGCATTCTCAGTGGTTGAAGCTTTCTTT.

In nucleotides, the CDR3 is TGTGCCAGCAGCTTACTAGCGGGGGGTGGGGAGCAGTACTTC. Its translation: CASSLLAGGGEQYF. The gene calls are TRBV5-4 and TRBJ2-7; 12 nucleotides agree with TRBD2. The junction had 4 bases not matched to a gene; V was cut back by 2 bases and J by 7 bases. Looked up from germline, CDR1 is SGHNT and CDR2 is YYREEE (reference sequence). The CDR3 has 14 residues.

The chain uses TRBV6-6 and TRBJ1-3; TRBD1 might be the D (6 bases). The CDR3 has 14 amino acids. V lost 4 bases and J lost 5, with 12 bases in between. Germline-derived CDR1 and CDR2 are MNHNY and SVGAGI (reference sequence). CDR3 amino acids: CASSLRQDRNTIYF. CDR3 coding DNA: TGTGCCAGCAGTTTAAGACAGGACAGAAACACCATATATTTT.

The chain links TRBV5-4 to TRBJ2-7, with 7 bases that match TRBD1. V dropped 1 base and J dropped 2; count of bases not matched to a gene: 0. The CDR3 spans 13 residues. Germline CDR1 is SGHNT and CDR2 is YYREEE (reference sequence). The CDR3 sequence is CASSLTGAYEQYF. In DNA, the CDR3 is TGTGCCAGCAGCTTGACAGGGGCCTACGAGCAGTACTTC. The full variable domain, in which reference TRBV5-4 and TRBJ2-7 provide the parts outside the CDR3, is ETGVTQSPTHLIKTRGQQVTLRCSSQSGHNTVSWYQQALGQGPQFIFQYYREEENGRGNFPPRFSGLQFPNYSSELNVNALELDDSALYLCASSLTGAYEQYFGPGTRLTVT.

This sequence joins TRBV24-1 and TRBJ2-3; D is unclear. Germline lookup yields CDR1 KGHDR and CDR2 SFDVKD. This CDR3 region has 12 residues. V dropped 2 bases and J dropped 10 bases, with 9 bases sitting between them. CDR3 coding DNA: TGTGCCACCAGTGATTCTGGGCTGGCGCAGTATTTT. As protein: CATSDSGLAQYF.

The CDR3 sequence is CASSQEGGGLPPNYGYTF. Here the CDR3 DNA reads TGCGCCAGCAGCCAAGAAGGCGGGGGGCTACCCCCTAACTATGGCTACACCTTC. V usage is TRBV4-3 and J usage is TRBJ1-2, with D possibly matching TRBD1 (6 bases). Trimming took 0 bases from V and 0 from J, leaving 17 bases between them. Germline V gene lookup returns CDR1 LGHNA and CDR2 YSLEER. The CDR3 sequence is 18 residues long.

This clone has only a few counts. The V call is TRBV27, the J call TRBJ2-7; 8 bases are a match to TRBD1. The CDR3 length is 14 residues. Trimming cost V 6 bases and J 1 base; bases outside gene matches: 5. Germline assignment: CDR1 MNHEY and CDR2 SMNVEV (reference sequence). In DNA, the CDR3 is TGTGCCAGCAGCTTTCGGGACAGGTCCTACGAGCAGTACTTC. It yields the protein CASSFRDRSYEQYF.

The chain joins TRBV5-4 to TRBJ2-7, with 8 bases aligning to TRBD1. Germline trimming cut 4 bases from V and 5 bases from J; bases unmatched to any gene: 2. The CDR3 sequence is 12 residues long. Germline values: CDR1 SGHNT, CDR2 YYREEE (reference sequence). The chain's CDR3 is CASSETGDEQYF. Here the CDR3 DNA reads TGTGCCAGCAGCGAGACAGGGGACGAGCAGTACTTC.

J is TRBJ1-4 and V is TRBV27; maybe TRBD1 (6 bases). The CDR3 spans 13 residues. CDR1 and CDR2 (germline): MNHEY, SMNVEV (reference sequence). The ends were cut back, 7 bases at V and 5 bases at J, with 11 bases in the middle. The CDR3 protein is CASTYRVNEKLFF. DNA for the CDR3: TGTGCCAGCACCTACAGGGTCAATGAAAAACTGTTTTTT.

The V and J genes are TRBV14 and TRBJ2-1; a possible D gene is TRBD2 (5 bases). In germline, CDR1 is SGHDN, CDR2 FVKESK. The V gene lost 0 bases and the J gene lost 3 bases, with 12 bases spanning the gap. The CDR3 spans 16 residues. The CDR3 loop reads CASSQEARRVYNEQFF. The CDR3, as DNA: TGTGCCAGCAGCCAAGAAGCGCGGCGGGTCTACAATGAGCAGTTCTTC.

V and J are TRBV7-8 and TRBJ2-1; 9 bases agree with TRBD2. Germline values: CDR1 SGHVS, CDR2 FQNEAQ. With 0 bases clipped from V and 4 bases from J, the junction kept 4 bases outside the gene matches. This CDR3 is 16 amino acids long. As DNA, the CDR3 is TGTGCCAGCAGCTTAGCGTTGACTAGCGGATACAATGAGCAGTTCTTC. Translation: CASSLALTSGYNEQFF.